Below, 32 T cell receptor beta chains from the same sample are listed, as sequenced in a study of T-cell reconstitution after alpha-beta-depleted transplantation in children. Construction of the TCRbeta library involved unique molecular identifiers. TCRdb passed the PCR reads through MiXCR, listing each CDR3 protein once. Altogether 500,000 to 600,000 distinct CDR3 sequences are present, around 19% being singletons, with the ten largest covering roughly 3.3%. The sample was PBMCs from the stem cell graft donor, taken from the stem cell graft. These receptors were obtained from a human donor who donated a stem cell graft to a child with acute lymphoblastic leukemia.

In its sample, this clonotype was seen a few times. The rearrangement uses TRBV4-2 and TRBJ1-4, with D perhaps TRBD1 (5 bases). V shed 0 bases and J shed 4 bases, with 12 bases lying between them. The CDR3 is 16 residues long. The germline V gene has CDR1 LGHNA and CDR2 YNFKEQ. The CDR3 sequence is CASSQDSDSLNEKLFF. The DNA of the CDR3 is TGTGCCAGCAGCCAAGATTCCGACAGCCTTAATGAAAAACTGTTTTTT.

A few counts support this clonotype. This sequence joins TRBV7-8 and TRBJ2-3; D gene unclear. This CDR3 comprises 16 residues. The V gene lost 5 bases and the J gene lost 4 bases, with 19 bases spanning the gap. Per germline, CDR1 SGHVS and CDR2 FQNEAQ. The CDR3 sequence is CASSPSLLYLSDTQYF. CDR3 DNA sequence: TGTGCCAGCAGCCCGTCGTTACTGTATCTCTCAGATACGCAGTATTTT.

This clonotype was picked up a small number of times. The V gene is TRBV6-5, the J gene TRBJ2-1; TRBD2 matches 10 bases. CDR3 size: 17 residues. CDR1 is MNHEY and CDR2 is SVGAGI in the germline V gene. V trimming: 2 bases; J trimming: 10 bases; junction bases outside the gene matches: 14. The CDR3 reads CASSYGWASGRAGEQFF. The CDR3, as DNA: TGTGCCAGCAGTTACGGATGGGCTAGCGGGAGAGCTGGGGAGCAGTTCTTC.

The chain has TRBV12-3 or TRBV12-4 and TRBJ2-1; D remains ambiguous. Trimming took 8 bases from V and 4 from J, leaving 12 bases between them. The CDR3 runs to 13 residues. As DNA, the CDR3 is TGTGCCAGCCAACCCTACCCTTACAATGAGCAGTTCTTC. Translated: CASQPYPYNEQFF.

This clonotype was counted between two and nine times. This rearrangement joins TRBV10-3 to TRBJ2-3; D is unclear. Deletions cut 5 bases from V and 2 bases from J, with 5 bases between. The CDR3 sequence is 12 residues long. Germline V gene data show CDR1 as ENHRY and CDR2 as SYGVKD. The CDR3 DNA sequence: TGTGCCATCAGTCAGTTCACAGATACGCAGTATTTT. Protein: CAISQFTDTQYF.

The table lists this clonotype with a few counts. The chain employs TRBV15 and TRBJ2-5; D is tentatively TRBD1 or TRBD2 (5 bases each). The V gene's germline CDR1 is LNHNV and CDR2 YYDKDF (reference sequence). Deletions cut 3 bases from V and 11 bases from J, with 16 bases between. CDR3 size: 13 residues. CDR3 nucleotide sequence: TGTGCCACCAGCAGCCGGGACCAAGAGAAACAGTACTTC. This translates into CATSSRDQEKQYF.

The V and J genes are TRBV23-1 and TRBJ2-7, with D possibly matching TRBD1 (5 bases). TRBV23-1 has ORF status, its function being uncertain. Between the trimmed V and J ends, which lost 2 bases and 5 bases, there was a span of 10 bases. CDR3 length: 13 amino acids. The CDR3 sequence is CASSQARVHEQYF. CDR3 in DNA: TGCGCCAGCAGTCAAGCCAGGGTCCACGAGCAGTACTTC.

V usage is TRBV5-1 and J usage is TRBJ2-3; TRBD1 might be the D (6 bases). In germline, CDR1 is SGHRS, CDR2 YFSETQ. V lost 7 bases, J lost 7 bases, and 16 bases lay in between. The CDR3 spans 13 residues. The CDR3 reads CASGPQGKNTQYF. The CDR3 bases are TGCGCCAGCGGACCACAGGGAAAGAATACGCAGTATTTT.

The chain employs TRBV5-1 and TRBJ2-1, with D possibly being TRBD2 (5 bases). The CDR3 length is 16 residues. V dropped 4 bases and J dropped 0 bases, with 14 bases sitting between them. CDR1 SGHRS and CDR2 YFSETQ come from the germline V gene. The CDR3 bases are TGCGCCAGCAGCCCCCTCGGGATAACCTCCTACAATGAGCAGTTCTTC. Its translation: CASSPLGITSYNEQFF. Together with reference TRBV5-1 and TRBJ2-1, the CDR3 gives the full variable domain: KAGVTQTPRYLIKTRGQQVTLSCSPISGHRSVSWYQQTPGQGLQFLFEYFSETQRNKGNFPGRFSGRQFSNSRSEMNVSTLELGDSALYLCASSPLGITSYNEQFFGPGTRLTVL.

This clonotype was counted only a few times. The chain combines TRBV5-1 with TRBJ1-4; a possible D gene is TRBD1 (6 bases). Trimming left V 2 bases short and J 6 bases short, with 11 bases between. Germline assignment: CDR1 SGHRS and CDR2 YFSETQ. This CDR3 has 14 amino acids. The CDR3 region has the DNA TGCGCCAGCAGCTTCAGGGGAGGAGATGAAAAACTGTTTTTT. It translates to CASSFRGGDEKLFF.

The chain is built from TRBV12-3 or TRBV12-4 and TRBJ2-1; the D gene is possibly TRBD2 (6 bases). The CDR3 totals 13 residues. Trimming pared 3 bases from V and 7 bases from J, leaving 10 bases between. The CDR3 DNA sequence: TGTGCCAGCAGTTTTGTCGGGGGAAATGAGCAGTTCTTC. It is translated as CASSFVGGNEQFF.

This sequence joins TRBV2 and TRBJ1-6; TRBD1 agrees at 10 bases. This CDR3 is 15 amino acids long. V lost 6 bases and J lost 8; bases outside the gene matches: 7. The germline CDR1 and CDR2 sequences are SNHLY and FYNNEI. Here the CDR3 reads CASRTMTGGHSPLHF. CDR3 nucleotides: TGTGCCAGCAGGACTATGACAGGGGGCCATTCACCCCTCCACTTT.

V and J are TRBV9 and TRBJ1-2; no definite D call. The CDR3 sequence is 16 residues long. Germline V lookup: CDR1 SGDLS, CDR2 YYNGEE. The ends were cut back, 3 bases at V and 0 bases at J, with 15 bases in the middle. CDR3 bases: TGTGCCAGCAGCGCTAGTCCAAAAAGAACTAACTATGGCTACACCTTC. Translation: CASSASPKRTNYGYTF. Looking up the rest from reference TRBV9 and TRBJ1-2 gives the full variable domain: DSGVTQTPKHLITATGQRVTLRCSPRSGDLSVYWYQQSLDQGLQFLIQYYNGEERAKGNILERFSAQQFPDLHSELNLSSLELGDSALYFCASSASPKRTNYGYTFGSGTRLTVV.

The CDR3 DNA reads TGCGCCAGCAGCTTTGGACTAGCGGGCAGCCAAGAGACCCAGTACTTC. Its translation: CASSFGLAGSQETQYF. V is TRBV5-1 and J is TRBJ2-5, with TRBD2 matching over 11 bases. Losses at the gene ends were 2 bases for V and 1 base for J; bases not matched to a gene: 4. This CDR3 has 16 residues. Looked up from germline, CDR1 is SGHRS and CDR2 is YFSETQ.

The rearrangement uses TRBV27 and TRBJ2-1; D may be TRBD1 or TRBD2 (5 bases each). Deletions cut 0 bases from V and 7 bases from J, with 10 bases between. The CDR3 spans 14 residues. Germline V gives CDR1 MNHEY, CDR2 SMNVEV (reference sequence). CDR3 region: CASSLSGEGNEQFF. The CDR3 nucleotides are TGTGCCAGCAGTTTATCGGGTGAGGGGAATGAGCAGTTCTTC.

This clonotype was seen only a few times. J is TRBJ2-1 and V is TRBV19; D is uncertain. Germline V gene sequence: CDR1 LNHDA, CDR2 SQIVND (reference sequence). The CDR3 loop spans 16 amino acids. Trimming took 3 bases from V and 5 from J, leaving 17 bases between them. The CDR3 DNA follows: TGTGCCAGTAGTATTCGGGTAAGCTTGGCGGACAATGAGCAGTTCTTC. The encoded protein is CASSIRVSLADNEQFF.

The genes are TRBV5-1 and TRBJ1-1, with D hard to call. The CDR3 runs 15 residues. V lost 3 bases and J 0 bases, leaving 12 bases between the germline ends. The germline CDR1 and CDR2 sequences are SGHRS and YFSETQ. The CDR3 sequence is CASSWEGIMNTEAFF. The CDR3, as DNA: TGCGCCAGCAGCTGGGAAGGGATTATGAACACTGAAGCTTTCTTT.

This chain uses TRBV29-1 with TRBJ1-1; D is unresolved. The ends were cut back, 7 bases at V and 1 base at J, with 22 bases in the middle. The germline V gene has CDR1 SQVTM and CDR2 ANQGSEA. This CDR3 contains 16 residues. The CDR3 DNA reads TGCAGCGCCTCCGATGGGCGAGGGCACCCGAACACTGAAGCTTTCTTT. This encodes CSASDGRGHPNTEAFF.

This clonotype was detected ten times or more. V and J are TRBV3-1 and TRBJ2-7; D unclear. The CDR3 consists of 10 residues. CDR1 and CDR2 (germline): LGHDT, YNNKEL (reference sequence). Deletions cut 8 bases from V and 2 bases from J, with 4 bases between. The CDR3 reads CASGTYEQYF. The DNA of the CDR3 is TGTGCCAGCGGAACCTACGAGCAGTACTTC.

CDR3 DNA: TGTGCCAGCAGCCCAGCGGGGGGCCCTTACAATGAGCAGTTCTTC. Translating gives CASSPAGGPYNEQFF. The chain has TRBV7-2 and TRBJ2-1; 9 bases line up with TRBD2. V was clipped by 5 bases and J by 4 bases; unmatched bases: 6. The length of the CDR3 is 15 residues. Germline assignment: CDR1 SGHTA and CDR2 FQGNSA.

This rearrangement joins TRBV7-2 to TRBJ2-1; 7 nucleotides match TRBD2. This CDR3 has 15 residues. The trim removed 5 bases at V and 6 bases at J, leaving 10 bases unmatched. Germline lookup yields CDR1 SGHTA and CDR2 FQGNSA. The CDR3 coding sequence is TGTGCCAGCAGCCTGGGGGGAGGGGTACTCAATGAGCAGTTCTTC. This sequence encodes CASSLGGGVLNEQFF.

This clonotype was counted many times. The chain is built from TRBV7-8 and TRBJ2-1, with a tentative D call TRBD2 (5 bases). With 7 bases removed from V and 7 bases from J, the gap between germline ends came to 14 bases. This CDR3 contains 13 residues. The germline V gene has CDR1 SGHVS and CDR2 FQNEAQ. CDR3 region: CASTGLLDNEQFF. DNA for the CDR3: TGTGCCAGCACCGGACTTCTCGATAATGAGCAGTTCTTC.

This clonotype was seen a handful of times. J is TRBJ2-2 and V is TRBV6-2 or TRBV6-3; 7 bases match TRBD1. Trimming cost V 5 bases and J 4 bases; bases outside gene matches: 13. The CDR3 spans 17 residues. Germline loops: CDR1 MNHEY, CDR2 SVGEGT. The CDR3: CASSQTSGQFGTGELFF. CDR3 DNA sequence: TGTGCCAGCAGTCAAACGTCGGGACAGTTCGGCACCGGGGAGCTGTTTTTT.

This chain uses TRBV15 with TRBJ2-6, with a possible D match to TRBD2 (5 bases). V shed 7 bases and J shed 2 bases, with 12 bases lying between them. The germline V gene encodes CDR1 LNHNV and CDR2 YYDKDF (reference sequence). The CDR3 runs 15 residues. CDR3 nucleotides: TGTGCCACCACGGGAATGGCGGCTGGGGCCAACGTCCTGACTTTC. Translating it yields CATTGMAAGANVLTF.

In this sample, this clonotype turned up a few times. V is TRBV5-1 and J is TRBJ2-5; 9 positions agree with TRBD2. This CDR3 is built from 16 residues. Germline CDR1 and CDR2: SGHRS and YFSETQ. V was pared by 1 base and J by 2 bases, with 6 bases of the junction left unmatched. CDR3 bases: TGCGCCAGCAGCTTGACCAGGCTAGCGGGACAAGAGACCCAGTACTTC. Its translation: CASSLTRLAGQETQYF.

This clonotype came up a few times. The genes are TRBV6-1 and TRBJ2-2, with TRBD2 as a possible D gene (6 bases). The CDR3 is made up of 16 amino acids. Germline V CDR1 and CDR2: MNHNS, SASEGT. Trimming stripped 3 bases from V and 4 bases from J, with 15 bases between. The CDR3 bases are TGTGCCAGCAGTGATCCCGGAGGGGCCGTCACCGGGGAGCTGTTTTTT. Translating it yields CASSDPGGAVTGELFF.

This chain links TRBV4-1 with TRBJ1-5; D not resolved. This CDR3 is 15 amino acids long. CDR1 MGHRA and CDR2 YSYEKL come from the germline V gene. V was pared by 5 bases and J by 6 bases, with 17 bases between. CDR3 amino acids: CASSYAADGGQPQHF. The CDR3 DNA reads as TGCGCCAGCAGCTACGCGGCTGATGGAGGTCAGCCCCAGCATTTT.

This clonotype was counted only a few times. The V and J genes are TRBV6-1 and TRBJ2-7; 10 nucleotides line up with TRBD2. V shed 2 bases, J shed 5 bases, and the junction held 9 bases outside the gene matches. This CDR3 is built from 16 residues. Germline loops: CDR1 MNHNS, CDR2 SASEGT. In nucleotides, the CDR3 is TGTGCCAGCAGTGAAAATCCTAGCGGGAGTGGCAACGAGCAGTACTTC. It specifies CASSENPSGSGNEQYF.

The chain couples TRBV20-1 to TRBJ2-4; D call uncertain. Trimming removed 6 bases from V and 0 bases from J, with 15 bases in between. This CDR3 comprises 15 residues. Per the germline V gene, CDR1 is DFQATT and CDR2 is SNEGSKA (reference sequence). CDR3 nucleotides: TGCAGTGCCACTCCAACCATCCTAGCCAAAAACATTCAGTACTTC. Translated: CSATPTILAKNIQYF.

This clonotype was seen only a few times. V and J are TRBV12-3 or TRBV12-4 and TRBJ1-5, with D uncertain. The V gene lost 7 bases and the J gene lost 6 bases, with 16 bases spanning the gap. This CDR3 is built from 14 residues. CDR3 nucleotide sequence: TGTGCCAGCATGAGAGGCTTGGTTGGTCAGCCCCAGCATTTT. This codes for CASMRGLVGQPQHF.

This clonotype was counted at least ten times. The rearrangement uses TRBV27 and TRBJ2-7, with no clear D. Looked up from germline, CDR1 is MNHEY and CDR2 is SMNVEV (reference sequence). The CDR3 is 10 amino acids. The V gene lost 8 bases and the J gene lost 4 bases, with 6 bases spanning the gap. The CDR3 region is CASGYYEQYF. The CDR3 region has the DNA TGTGCCAGCGGCTATTACGAGCAGTACTTC.

V is TRBV5-6 and J is TRBJ2-1, with 7 bases aligning to TRBD2. The CDR3 sequence is 16 residues long. V trimming: 4 bases; J trimming: 7 bases; junction bases outside the gene matches: 14. From germline, CDR1 is SGHDT and CDR2 YYEEEE. The CDR3 DNA is TGTGCCAGCAGCCTGGGAGGGGTTGTATTAATGAATGAGCAGTTCTTC. It is translated as CASSLGGVVLMNEQFF.